The rows below give T cell receptor beta chains drawn from one sample of a study of blood T cells in healthy people across ages. TCRdb used MiXCR to reprocess the 5' RACE reads, holding one entry per CDR3 protein. The top ten clones hold around 13% of a sample with about 1.1 million distinct CDR3 sequences, more than 30% of them seen once. The source material was blood. The receptors were gathered from a man aged 18 to 35 in good health. CDR3s include the opening cysteine and the closing phenylalanine or tryptophan. Each record gives: V gene, J gene, D gene, clone size, CDR3 protein, CDR3 DNA. A D gene is named only where the DNA matches it firmly. A row's size may be missing; if present it is once, few, many or a size class.

TRBV6-1,TRBJ2-2,.,once,CASSVQGGVTGELFF,TGTGCCAGCAGTGTTCAAGGGGGAGTCACCGGGGAGCTGTTTTTT
TRBV4-2,TRBJ1-1,TRBD1,once,CASSRTIGTDTEAFF,TGTGCCAGCAGTCGTACAATCGGGACAGACACTGAAGCTTTCTTT
TRBV14,TRBJ2-1,TRBD1,few,CASSQDPGGYYNEQFF,TGTGCCAGCAGCCAAGATCCAGGGGGTTACTACAATGAGCAGTTCTTC
TRBV12-3/TRBV12-4,TRBJ1-4,.,.,CASSSWDPGTNEKLFF,TGTGCCAGCAGCTCATGGGACCCTGGGACTAATGAAAAACTGTTTTTT
TRBV29-1,TRBJ1-5,TRBD1,.,CSILGQGNQPQHF,TGCAGCATACTGGGACAGGGGAATCAGCCCCAGCATTTT
TRBV12-3/TRBV12-4,TRBJ1-1,.,.,CASSLRTPTEAFF,TGTGCCAGCAGTTTAAGAACGCCCACTGAAGCTTTCTTT
TRBV21-1,TRBJ1-4,.,few,CASSRTLFQGIPKLFF,TGTGCCAGCAGCAGAACTCTTTTCCAGGGCATACCTAAACTGTTTTTT
TRBV5-1,TRBJ1-1,.,.,CASSYIGRTNTEAFF,TGCGCCAGCAGCTATATCGGACGGACGAACACTGAAGCTTTCTTT
TRBV7-3,TRBJ2-3,TRBD2,few,CASSSTTGTRSDTQYF,TGTGCCAGCAGCTCAACCACCGGGACTAGATCAGATACGCAGTATTTT
TRBV20-1,TRBJ2-3,.,.,CSARASYSRVGDTQYF,TGCAGTGCTAGAGCATCCTATTCCAGAGTAGGAGATACGCAGTATTTT
TRBV5-1,TRBJ2-5,.,.,CASSVVVSQETQYF,TGCGCCAGCAGCGTGGTTGTATCTCAAGAGACCCAGTACTTC
TRBV10-3,TRBJ2-3,.,.,CAISEQSDPKDTQYF,TGTGCCATCAGTGAACAGTCGGACCCTAAAGATACGCAGTATTTT
TRBV20-1,TRBJ1-2,.,few,CSARDLGGDGYTF,TGCAGTGCTAGAGATCTCGGGGGCGATGGCTACACCTTC
TRBV29-1,TRBJ2-2,TRBD1,many,CSVTGGTGELFF,TGCAGCGTTACAGGGGGGACCGGGGAGCTGTTTTTT
TRBV6-6,TRBJ1-4,TRBD1,.,CASSYSGQYNEKLFF,TGTGCCAGCAGTTACTCGGGACAGTATAATGAAAAACTGTTTTTT
TRBV29-1,TRBJ2-1,.,.,CSVVLGNDEQFF,TGCAGCGTTGTGCTGGGTAACGATGAGCAGTTCTTC
TRBV6-5,TRBJ1-1,.,.,CASSYTGQLNAEAFF,TGTGCCAGCAGTTACACCGGACAACTGAACGCTGAAGCTTTCTTT
TRBV2,TRBJ2-2,.,few,CASSVASNTGELFF,TGTGCCAGCAGTGTTGCATCGAACACCGGGGAGCTGTTTTTT
TRBV3-1,TRBJ2-3,TRBD1,.,CASSQTTGAPTDTQYF,TGTGCCAGCAGCCAAACTACAGGGGCCCCCACAGATACGCAGTATTTT
TRBV5-1,TRBJ2-3,.,few,CASSLVDSRKPADTQYF,TGCGCCAGCAGCTTGGTGGACAGCCGCAAACCCGCAGATACGCAGTATTTT
TRBV12-3/TRBV12-4,TRBJ2-7,TRBD1,few,CASRGQGNNEQYF,TGTGCCAGCAGGGGACAGGGGAACAACGAGCAGTACTTC
TRBV6-1,TRBJ2-1,.,.,CASSEAGRSYNEQFF,TGTGCCAGCAGTGAAGCAGGGAGGTCCTACAATGAGCAGTTCTTC
TRBV5-5,TRBJ2-1,.,once,CTSSFVQDGRNEQFF,TGTACCAGCAGCTTTGTACAGGACGGTCGTAATGAGCAGTTCTTC
TRBV28,TRBJ1-4,.,.,CASSLSVTNEKLFF,TGTGCCAGCAGTTTAAGTGTAACTAATGAAAAACTGTTTTTT
TRBV6-1,TRBJ1-5,.,.,CASSEAPSTHQPQHF,TGTGCCAGCAGTGAAGCGCCAAGTACGCATCAGCCCCAGCATTTT
TRBV11-2,TRBJ1-5,.,few,CASSLGTANNQPQHF,TGTGCCAGCAGCTTAGGGACAGCTAACAATCAGCCCCAGCATTTT
TRBV7-9,TRBJ2-4,TRBD1,.,CASSSTGGVSKNIQYF,TGTGCCAGCAGCTCGACAGGGGGGGTATCCAAAAACATTCAGTACTTC
TRBV12-3/TRBV12-4,TRBJ2-7,TRBD2,few,CASSLIGTNEQYF,TGTGCCAGCAGTTTAATCGGGACTAACGAGCAGTACTTC
TRBV3-1,TRBJ2-4,TRBD2,.,CASSQGELLAGGLRAKNIQYF,TGTGCCAGCAGCCAAGGAGAGTTACTAGCGGGGGGCCTTAGAGCCAAAAACATTCAGTACTTC
TRBV20-1,TRBJ1-1,TRBD1,.,CSASAGGGQNTEAFF,TGCAGTGCTTCCGCAGGGGGAGGGCAGAACACTGAAGCTTTCTTT
TRBV30,TRBJ2-3,.,.,CAWNAAGVADTQYF,TGTGCCTGGAACGCGGCCGGCGTGGCAGATACGCAGTATTTT
TRBV9,TRBJ2-5,.,.,CASSVGTGTQYF,TGTGCCAGCAGCGTGGGGACCGGGACCCAGTACTTC
TRBV6-6,TRBJ1-1,.,.,CASSPSRGGNTEAFF,TGTGCCAGTAGCCCTTCGAGGGGCGGGAACACTGAAGCTTTCTTT
TRBV10-3,TRBJ2-2,TRBD1,.,CAISRRTGATGELFF,TGTGCCATCAGTCGGAGGACAGGGGCCACCGGGGAGCTGTTTTTT
TRBV7-9,TRBJ2-3,TRBD2,once,CASSLAAGLAGDTQYF,TGTGCCAGCAGCTTAGCAGCCGGACTAGCGGGAGATACGCAGTATTTT
TRBV2,TRBJ1-1,TRBD1,.,CASRDSQGRNTEAFF,TGTGCCAGCAGGGATTCACAGGGGAGGAACACTGAAGCTTTCTTT
TRBV10-3,TRBJ2-3,.,.,CATKTSDTDTQYF,TGTGCCACCAAGACTAGTGACACAGATACGCAGTATTTT
TRBV7-9,TRBJ2-5,.,.,CASSLRTGTSGTYQETQYF,TGTGCCAGCAGCTTACGGACAGGCACGAGCGGGACGTACCAAGAGACCCAGTACTTC
TRBV20-1,TRBJ2-5,.,.,CSARAEFGGSQYF,TGCAGTGCTAGAGCCGAGTTCGGGGGCAGTCAGTACTTC
TRBV6-5,TRBJ1-5,.,few,CASAHDQPQHF,TGTGCCAGCGCCCACGATCAGCCCCAGCATTTT
TRBV21-1,TRBJ2-4,.,.,CASSKAAGRGFEDIQYF,TGTGCCAGCAGCAAAGCGGCAGGACGGGGTTTCGAAGACATTCAGTACTTC
TRBV3-1,TRBJ1-1,.,.,CASSQEGTTGKAFF,TGTGCCAGCAGCCAAGAGGGGACTACAGGGAAGGCCTTCTTT
TRBV12-3/TRBV12-4,TRBJ1-2,.,many,CASTKGINYGYTF,TGTGCCAGCACCAAAGGGATTAACTATGGCTACACCTTC
TRBV7-9,TRBJ2-1,.,.,CASSLVRDNYNEQFF,TGTGCCAGCAGCTTAGTTCGGGACAACTACAATGAGCAGTTCTTC
TRBV13,TRBJ2-3,.,many,CASSPEGTDTQYF,TGTGCCAGCAGCCCCGAGGGGACAGATACGCAGTATTTT
TRBV19,TRBJ1-2,.,.,CASSPRQYGYTF,TGTGCCAGTAGTCCTAGACAGTATGGCTACACCTTC